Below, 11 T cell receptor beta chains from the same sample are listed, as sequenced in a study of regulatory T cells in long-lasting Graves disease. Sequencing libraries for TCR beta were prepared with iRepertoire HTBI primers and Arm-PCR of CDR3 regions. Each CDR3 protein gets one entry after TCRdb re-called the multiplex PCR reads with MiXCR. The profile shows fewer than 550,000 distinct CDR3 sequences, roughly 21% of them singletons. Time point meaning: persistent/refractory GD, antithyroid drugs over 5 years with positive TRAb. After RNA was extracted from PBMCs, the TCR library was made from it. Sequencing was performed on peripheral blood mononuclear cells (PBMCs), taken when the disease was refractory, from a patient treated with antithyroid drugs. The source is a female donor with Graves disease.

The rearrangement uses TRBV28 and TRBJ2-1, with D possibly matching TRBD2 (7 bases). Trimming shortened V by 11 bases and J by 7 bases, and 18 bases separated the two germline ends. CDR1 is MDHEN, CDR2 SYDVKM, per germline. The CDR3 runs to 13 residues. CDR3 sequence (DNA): TGTGCCTCCTGGGGGGGGCGTGGGAATGAGCAGTTCTTC. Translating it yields CASWGGRGNEQFF.

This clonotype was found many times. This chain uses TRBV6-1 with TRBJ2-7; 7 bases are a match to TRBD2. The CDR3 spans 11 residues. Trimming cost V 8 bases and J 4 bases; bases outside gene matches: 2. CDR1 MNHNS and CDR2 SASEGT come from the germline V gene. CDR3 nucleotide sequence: TGTGCCAGCGGCGGGGGATACGAGCAGTACTTC. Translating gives CASGGGYEQYF.

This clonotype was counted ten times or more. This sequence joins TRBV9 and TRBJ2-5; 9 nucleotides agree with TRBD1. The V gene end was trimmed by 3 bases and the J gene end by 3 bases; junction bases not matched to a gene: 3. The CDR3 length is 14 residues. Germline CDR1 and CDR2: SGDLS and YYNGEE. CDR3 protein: CASSDGTGKETQYF. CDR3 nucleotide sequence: TGTGCCAGCAGCGACGGGACAGGGAAAGAGACCCAGTACTTC. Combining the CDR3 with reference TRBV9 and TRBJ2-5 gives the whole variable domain DSGVTQTPKHLITATGQRVTLRCSPRSGDLSVYWYQQSLDQGLQFLIQYYNGEERAKGNILERFSAQQFPDLHSELNLSSLELGDSALYFCASSDGTGKETQYFGPGTRLLVL.

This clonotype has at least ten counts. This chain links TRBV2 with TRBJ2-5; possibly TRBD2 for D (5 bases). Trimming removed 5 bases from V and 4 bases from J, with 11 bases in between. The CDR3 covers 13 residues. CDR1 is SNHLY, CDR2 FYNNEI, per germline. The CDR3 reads CASSLVEGETQYF. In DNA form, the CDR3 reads TGTGCCAGCAGTTTGGTAGAGGGAGAGACCCAGTACTTC.

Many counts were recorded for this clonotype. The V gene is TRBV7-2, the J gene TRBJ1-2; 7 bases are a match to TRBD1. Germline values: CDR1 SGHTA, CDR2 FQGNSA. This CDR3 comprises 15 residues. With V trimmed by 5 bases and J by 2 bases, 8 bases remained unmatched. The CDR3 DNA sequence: TGTGCCAGCAGCATACTAACAGGGGCCAACTATGGCTACACCTTC. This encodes CASSILTGANYGYTF. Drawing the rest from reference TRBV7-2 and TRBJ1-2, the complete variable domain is GAGVSQSPSNKVTEKGKDVELRCDPISGHTALYWYRQSLGQGLEFLIYFQGNSAPDKSGLPSDRFSAERTGGSVSTLTIQRTQQEDSAVYLCASSILTGANYGYTFGSGTRLTVV.

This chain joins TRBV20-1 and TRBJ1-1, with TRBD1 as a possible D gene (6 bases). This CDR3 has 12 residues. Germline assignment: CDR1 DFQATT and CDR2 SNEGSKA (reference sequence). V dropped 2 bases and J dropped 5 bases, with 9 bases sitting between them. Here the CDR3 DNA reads TGCAGTGCTAGAACAGGGCGGACTGAAGCTTTCTTT. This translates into CSARTGRTEAFF.

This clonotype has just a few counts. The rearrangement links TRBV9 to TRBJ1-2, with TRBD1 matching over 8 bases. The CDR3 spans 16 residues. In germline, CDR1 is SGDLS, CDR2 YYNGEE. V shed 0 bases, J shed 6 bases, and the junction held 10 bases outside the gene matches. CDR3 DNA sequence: TGTGCCAGCAGCGTAGAATCCGGCCAGGGGGCTGATGGCTACACCTTC. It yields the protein CASSVESGQGADGYTF.

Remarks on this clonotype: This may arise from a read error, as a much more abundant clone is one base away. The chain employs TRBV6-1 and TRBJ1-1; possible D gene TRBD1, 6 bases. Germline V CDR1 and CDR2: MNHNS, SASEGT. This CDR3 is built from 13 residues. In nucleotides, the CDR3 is TGTGCCAGCAGTAAAACAGGGAGGACTGAAGCTTACTTT. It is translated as CASSKTGRTEAYF.

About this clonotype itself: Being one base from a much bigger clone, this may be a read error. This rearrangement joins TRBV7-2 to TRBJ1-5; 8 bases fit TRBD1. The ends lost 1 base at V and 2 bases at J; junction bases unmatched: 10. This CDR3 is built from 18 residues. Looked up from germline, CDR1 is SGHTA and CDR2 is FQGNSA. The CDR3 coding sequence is TGTGCCAGCAGCTTAGGCAGGGGGCTATTGAATGGCAATCAGCCCCAGCATTTT. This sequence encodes CASSLGRGLLNGNQPQHF.

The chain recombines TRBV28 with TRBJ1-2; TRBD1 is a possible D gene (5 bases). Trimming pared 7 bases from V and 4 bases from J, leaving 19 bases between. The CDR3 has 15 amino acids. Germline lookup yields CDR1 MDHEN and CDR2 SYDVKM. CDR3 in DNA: TGTGCCAGCACTCTCTCACTGGGGGTTCCCTATGGCTACACCTTC. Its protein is CASTLSLGVPYGYTF.

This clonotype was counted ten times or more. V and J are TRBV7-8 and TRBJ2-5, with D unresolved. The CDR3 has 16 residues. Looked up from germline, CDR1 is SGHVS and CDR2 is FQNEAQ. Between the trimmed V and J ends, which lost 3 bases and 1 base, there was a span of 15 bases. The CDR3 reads CASSFQIRPVQETQYF. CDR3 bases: TGTGCCAGCAGCTTCCAAATTCGACCCGTCCAAGAGACCCAGTACTTC.